These T cell receptor beta chains were read from a single sample in a study of cytomegalovirus exposure and HLA in healthy donors. Sequencing used immunoSEQ multiplex PCR; TCRdb keeps in-frame clones, though not all of them. Here the sample spans 65,000 to 85,000 clones, approximately 80% being singletons. The sequenced sample was PBMCs. These receptors originate from a woman between 35 and 50 years old in good health and CMV-seropositive. The CDR3 runs from the conserved cysteine through the conserved F or W. The order of the fields is D gene, J gene, clone size, V gene, CDR3 protein, CDR3 DNA. A D gene is named only where the DNA matches it firmly. Expanded clones are given a class, and other clones once, few, many or no size at all.

TRBD1 | TRBJ2-1 | . | TRBV7-2 | CASRSPGQGYNEQFF | TGTGCCAGCAGGTCCCCGGGACAGGGGTACAATGAGCAGTTCTTC
TRBD1 | TRBJ1-2 | . | TRBV2 | CASSPRQGASNGYTF | TGTGCCAGCAGTCCGAGACAGGGGGCGTCAAATGGCTACACCTTC
TRBD1 | TRBJ2-1 | . | TRBV18 | CASSPTGQATYEQFF | TGTGCCAGCTCACCTACGGGACAGGCGACCTACGAGCAGTTCTTC
TRBD2 | TRBJ2-1 | . | TRBV7-9 | CASSLGLAGGDNEQFF | TGTGCCAGCAGCTTAGGGTTAGCGGGGGGTGACAATGAGCAGTTCTTC
. | TRBJ2-3 | . | TRBV5-1 | CASSPGGSTDTQYF | TGCGCCAGCAGCCCAGGAGGTAGCACAGATACGCAGTATTTT
. | TRBJ2-3 | . | TRBV6-1 | CASSDPLRWSTDTQYF | TGTGCCAGCAGTGATCCCCTGCGGTGGAGCACAGATACGCAGTATTTT
. | TRBJ2-5 | . | TRBV21-1 | CASRTREPGLASETQYF | TGTGCCAGCCGAACGAGGGAACCGGGACTAGCGTCCGAGACCCAGTACTTC
. | TRBJ2-2 | . | TRBV7-3 | CASSRQNSGELFF | TGTGCCAGCAGTAGACAGAACAGCGGGGAGCTGTTTTTT
. | TRBJ2-2 | . | TRBV7-8 | CASSLRRGLGELFF | TGTGCCAGCAGCTTAAGAAGGGGTCTGGGGGAGCTGTTTTTT
. | TRBJ1-4 | . | TRBV28 | CASSYPTETNEKLFF | TGTGCCAGCAGTTACCCGACAGAAACTAATGAAAAACTGTTTTTT
. | TRBJ1-5 | . | TRBV6-4 | CASSETGSGGNQPQHF | TGTGCCAGCAGTGAGACGGGATCCGGGGGCAATCAGCCCCAGCATTTT
TRBD2 | TRBJ2-1 | few | TRBV7-2 | CASSLDPGGFSYNEQFF | TGTGCCAGCAGCTTAGACCCCGGGGGGTTCTCCTACAATGAGCAGTTCTTC
. | TRBJ1-1 | . | TRBV10-1 | CASSERHAGGTEAFF | TGCGCCAGCAGTGAGAGACACGCCGGGGGCACTGAAGCTTTCTTT
TRBD1 | TRBJ2-5 | . | TRBV30 | CAYARGLETQYF | TGTGCCTATGCCAGGGGGCTGGAGACCCAGTACTTC
. | TRBJ2-2 | . | TRBV6-6 | CASSLDSPGELFF | TGTGCCAGCAGTCTCGACTCTCCCGGGGAGCTGTTTTTT
. | TRBJ2-1 | . | TRBV6-1 | CASTLATYNEQFF | TGTGCCAGCACTTTAGCAACCTACAATGAGCAGTTCTTC
. | TRBJ2-5 | . | TRBV28 | CASSLGNGGSETQYF | TGTGCCAGCAGTTTAGGAAACGGGGGATCGGAGACCCAGTACTTC
. | TRBJ1-1 | . | TRBV9 | CASSVGRDGTEAFF | TGTGCCAGCAGCGTAGGCAGGGATGGCACTGAAGCTTTCTTT
. | TRBJ2-5 | few | TRBV11-2 | CASSYTLGGGRETQYF | TGTGCCAGCAGCTATACGCTCGGGGGTGGCAGAGAGACCCAGTACTTC
TRBD2 | TRBJ2-5 | . | TRBV7-6 | CASSPGGGETQYF | TGTGCCAGCAGCCCGGGAGGGGGAGAGACCCAGTACTTC
TRBD2 | TRBJ2-1 | . | TRBV5-1 | CASAVAGGRNEQFF | TGCGCCAGCGCGGTAGCGGGGGGGCGCAATGAGCAGTTCTTC
. | TRBJ2-7 | . | TRBV6-5 | CASSFQGGGSYEQYF | TGTGCCAGCAGTTTTCAGGGAGGGGGCTCCTACGAGCAGTACTTC
. | TRBJ2-6 | . | TRBV5-1 | CASSLTPGHNSGANVLTF | TGCGCCAGCAGCTTGACACCGGGACATAACTCTGGGGCCAACGTCCTGACTTTC
TRBD1 | TRBJ2-5 | . | TRBV10-3 | CAITRDRQETQYF | TGTGCCATCACCAGGGACAGACAAGAGACCCAGTACTTC
TRBD1 | TRBJ2-7 | once | TRBV28 | CASRRTGASYEQYF | TGTGCCAGCCGTAGGACAGGCGCTAGCTACGAGCAGTACTTC
TRBD1 | TRBJ2-7 | . | TRBV11-1 | CASSRGGQGVYEQYF | TGTGCCAGCAGCCGTGGGGGACAGGGCGTCTACGAGCAGTACTTC
TRBD1 | TRBJ2-7 | . | TRBV6-5 | CASSWDRGPYEQYF | TGTGCCAGCAGTTGGGACAGGGGGCCCTACGAGCAGTACTTC
. | TRBJ2-1 | . | TRBV7-9 | CASSLGSSGPYNEQFF | TGTGCCAGCAGCTTAGGTTCCAGCGGGCCGTACAATGAGCAGTTCTTC
. | TRBJ2-7 | . | TRBV5-1 | CASSSMGGRNEQYF | TGCGCCAGCAGCTCTATGGGGGGTCGGAACGAGCAGTACTTC
TRBD1 | TRBJ1-4 | . | TRBV4-1 | CASSRAQGAVEKLFF | TGCGCCAGCAGCCGAGCACAGGGGGCGGTTGAAAAACTGTTTTTT
TRBD1 | TRBJ1-5 | . | TRBV5-1 | CASSLGDRESNQPQHF | TGCGCCAGCAGCTTGGGGGACAGGGAGAGCAATCAGCCCCAGCATTTT
. | TRBJ2-7 | . | TRBV4-2 | CASSQASGGGPSYEQYF | TGTGCCAGCAGCCAGGCCAGTGGCGGGGGCCCCTCCTACGAGCAGTACTTC
. | TRBJ2-7 | . | TRBV2 | CASSHSRGAVWVYEQYF | TGTGCCAGCAGTCATTCAAGGGGTGCCGTTTGGGTCTACGAGCAGTACTTT
TRBD1 | TRBJ2-3 | . | TRBV7-3 | CASSLKGPNPGQGGTDTQYF | TGTGCCAGCAGCTTAAAAGGCCCCAACCCGGGACAGGGGGGCACAGATACGCAGTATTTT
TRBD1 | TRBJ1-5 | . | TRBV28 | CASSSLRTGAQVYQPQHF | TGTGCCAGCAGTTCTCTCCGGACAGGGGCTCAGGTCTATCAGCCCCAGCATTTT
TRBD1 | TRBJ1-4 | . | TRBV6-5 | CASSSGTGNEKLFF | TGTGCCAGCAGTTCCGGGACAGGGAACGAAAAACTGTTTTTT
TRBD1 | TRBJ2-7 | . | TRBV19 | CASSIVGTGANGQYF | TGTGCCAGTAGTATAGTAGGGACAGGGGCCAACGGGCAGTACTTC
TRBD1 | TRBJ1-2 | . | TRBV27 | CASSSGTGTGYTF | TGTGCCAGCAGTTCCGGGACAGGGACTGGCTACACCTTC
. | TRBJ1-6 | . | TRBV6-5 | CASSYDGSGPLHF | TGTGCCAGCAGTTACGACGGGAGCGGACCCCTCCACTTT
. | TRBJ2-7 | many | TRBV5-4 | CASSLDPSHEQYF | TGTGCCAGCAGTCTAGACCCGTCCCACGAGCAGTACTTC
. | TRBJ1-1 | . | TRBV5-1 | CASSPVTANTEAFF | TGCGCCAGCAGCCCCGTGACAGCGAACACTGAAGCTTTCTTT
. | TRBJ1-5 | . | TRBV6-6 | CASSAGDQPQHF | TGTGCCAGCAGTGCGGGAGATCAGCCCCAGCATTTT
. | TRBJ1-6 | . | TRBV7-2 | CASSPETGNNSPLHF | TGTGCCAGCAGCCCCGAAACGGGAAACAATTCACCCCTCCACTTT
. | TRBJ1-2 | . | TRBV11-2 | CASSPDRNYGYTF | TGTGCCAGCAGCCCCGACAGAAACTATGGCTACACCTTC
. | TRBJ2-2 | . | TRBV7-9 | CASSLTREAGELFF | TGTGCCAGCAGCCTAACGAGGGAGGCCGGGGAGCTGTTTTTT
. | TRBJ1-1 | . | TRBV10-3 | CAIRQTGTFSGTEAFF | TGTGCCATCAGACAAACAGGGACCTTTTCAGGCACTGAAGCTTTCTTT
. | TRBJ1-4 | few | TRBV5-4 | CASSLDRRNEKLFF | TGTGCCAGCAGCCTCGACAGGAGAAATGAAAAACTGTTTTTT
. | TRBJ2-7 | . | TRBV27 | CASSFSPRRAPPRYEQYF | TGTGCCAGCAGTTTCAGCCCCCGCAGGGCCCCACCGCGCTACGAGCAGTACTTC
. | TRBJ2-2 | . | TRBV6-1 | CASSEANQAYTGELFF | TGTGCCAGCAGTGAAGCAAATCAGGCCTACACCGGGGAGCTGTTTTTT
TRBD2 | TRBJ2-7 | few | TRBV6-6 | CASSDGGTGTYEQYF | TGTGCCAGCAGTGACGGGGGGACGGGGACCTACGAGCAGTACTTC
. | TRBJ2-3 | once | TRBV18 | CASSPSRNTQYF | TGTGCCAGCTCACCATCGAGGAATACGCAGTATTTT
. | TRBJ2-3 | . | TRBV2 | CASRNLNTDTQYF | TGTGCCAGCAGAAATCTTAACACAGATACGCAGTATTTT
. | TRBJ1-4 | . | TRBV19 | CASKPSFNEKLFF | TGTGCCAGTAAGCCAAGCTTTAATGAAAAACTGTTTTTT
TRBD2 | TRBJ2-5 | . | TRBV18 | CASSPKAGLGQETQYF | TGTGCCAGCTCACCAAAGGCCGGACTAGGTCAAGAGACCCAGTACTTC
. | TRBJ2-7 | . | TRBV4-1 | CASSQDPLADEQYF | TGCGCCAGCAGCCAAGATCCTCTGGCCGACGAGCAGTACTTC
. | TRBJ1-2 | . | TRBV5-1 | CASSWEGDPNYGYTF | TGCGCCAGCAGCTGGGAGGGGGACCCTAACTATGGCTACACCTTC
TRBD1 | TRBJ1-6 | . | TRBV28 | CASSSGGPTGSPLHF | TGTGCCAGCAGTTCAGGGGGGCCTACGGGTTCACCCCTCCACTTT
TRBD1 | TRBJ1-6 | . | TRBV5-1 | CASSPTTGGHNSPLHF | TGCGCCAGCAGCCCTACGACAGGGGGCCATAATTCACCCCTCCACTTT
TRBD1 | TRBJ2-3 | once | TRBV7-3 | CASSPAQGALGGVMDTQYF | TGTGCCAGCAGCCCAGCCCAGGGGGCCTTGGGGGGAGTCATGGATACGCAGTATTTT